Listed below are T cell receptor beta chains from one sample, sequenced in a study of cytomegalovirus exposure and HLA in healthy donors. TCRdb keeps only in-frame clones here, not all; method: immunoSEQ multiplex PCR. The table records roughly 200,000 clones, 75% to 90% of them present only once. Sequencing was done on a sample of PBMCs. These receptors originate from a young woman in good health and CMV-seronegative. The CDR3 runs from the conserved cysteine through the conserved F or W. A D gene is named only where the DNA matches it firmly. Not all rows give a size; the values are once, few, many and, for expanded clones, a class.

>once|TRBD2|TRBJ2-5|TRBV5-8
CASSSVPGLAGVRGETQYF
TGTGCCAGCAGCTCTGTACCGGGACTAGCGGGAGTGAGGGGAGAGACCCAGTACTTC
>-|-|TRBJ1-5|TRBV7-2
CASSLESGVHQPQHF
TGTGCCAGCAGCTTAGAATCGGGTGTTCATCAGCCCCAGCATTTT
>-|-|TRBJ2-2|TRBV6-5
CASGSVPPANTGELFF
TGTGCCAGCGGTTCAGTGCCCCCTGCGAACACCGGGGAGCTGTTTTTT
>-|-|TRBJ1-4|TRBV27
CASSLDISNEKLFF
TGTGCCAGCAGTTTAGACATCTCGAATGAAAAACTGTTTTTT
>-|TRBD1|TRBJ1-4|TRBV2
CASDDRAGEKLFF
TGTGCCAGCGACGACAGGGCGGGGGAAAAACTGTTTTTT
>-|-|TRBJ2-7|TRBV5-1
CASSLEATTYEQYF
TGCGCCAGCAGCTTGGAGGCCACTACCTACGAGCAGTACTTC
>-|TRBD2|TRBJ2-1|TRBV28
CASSFTSGRPNEQFF
TGTGCCAGCAGTTTTACTAGCGGGAGGCCTAATGAGCAGTTCTTC
>-|TRBD2|TRBJ2-3|TRBV25-1
CASSNTGLLSTDTQYF
TGTGCCAGTTCTAACACGGGACTACTGAGCACAGATACGCAGTATTTT
>-|TRBD1|TRBJ2-3|TRBV5-6
CASGVRDRAGDTQYF
TGTGCCAGCGGTGTCCGGGACAGGGCGGGGGATACGCAGTATTTT
>-|-|TRBJ1-4|TRBV28
CASSFPMGTSNEKLFF
TGTGCCAGCAGTTTCCCCATGGGGACAAGTAATGAAAAACTGTTTTTT
>few|-|TRBJ2-2|TRBV11-3
CASSLGQNTGELFF
TGTGCCAGCAGCTTGGGACAGAACACCGGGGAGCTGTTTTTT
>-|TRBD2|TRBJ2-1|TRBV5-1
CASRLTSGGSPYNEQFF
TGCGCCAGCAGGTTGACTAGCGGGGGATCTCCCTACAATGAGCAGTTCTTC
>-|TRBD2|TRBJ2-3|TRBV5-1
CASSLRTSGSPEDTQYF
TGCGCCAGCAGTTTGAGGACTAGCGGGAGTCCAGAAGATACGCAGTATTTT
>-|-|TRBJ2-7|TRBV5-4
CASSAGRGYEQYF
TGTGCCAGCAGCGCCGGCAGGGGCTACGAGCAGTACTTC
>once|TRBD2|TRBJ2-7|TRBV7-6
CASSLVGGRSPYEQYF
TGTGCCAGCAGCTTAGTCGGGGGGAGGTCCCCCTACGAGCAGTACTTC
>once|-|TRBJ2-7|TRBV5-6
CASSVAFYEQYF
TGTGCCAGCAGCGTGGCCTTTTACGAGCAGTACTTC
>-|-|TRBJ1-5|TRBV5-3
CARSQTEAGCQPQHF
TGTGCCAGAAGCCAGACAGAGGCCGGTTGTCAGCCCCAGCATTTT
>-|TRBD2|TRBJ2-1|TRBV27
CASSGLALGTDEQFF
TGTGCCAGCAGTGGACTAGCTCTGGGCACCGATGAGCAGTTCTTC